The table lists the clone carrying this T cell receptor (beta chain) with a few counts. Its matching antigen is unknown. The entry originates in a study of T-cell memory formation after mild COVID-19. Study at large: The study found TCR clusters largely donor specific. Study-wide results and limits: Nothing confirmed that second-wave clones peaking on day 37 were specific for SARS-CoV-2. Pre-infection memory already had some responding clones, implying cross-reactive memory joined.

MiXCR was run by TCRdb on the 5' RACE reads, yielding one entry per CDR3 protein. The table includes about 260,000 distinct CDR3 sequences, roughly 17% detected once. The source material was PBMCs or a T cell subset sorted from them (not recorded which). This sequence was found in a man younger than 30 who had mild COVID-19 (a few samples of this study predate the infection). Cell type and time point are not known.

The CDR3 reads CASSLLGPRERNTEAFF. DNA for the CDR3: TGCGCCAGCAGCTTGTTGGGCCCCAGGGAACGGAACACTGAAGCTTTCTTT. V gene TRBV5-1 combines with J gene TRBJ1-1, with D maybe TRBD1 (5 bases). V gave up 1 base and J gave up 1 base, with 17 bases separating them. CDR3 length equals 17 residues. Germline loops: CDR1 SGHRS, CDR2 YFSETQ.